The following is a TCR beta chain sequence with its context. This clonotype was recorded at least ten times. Its antigen is still unknown. It has no much larger one-base neighbor in the sample; base qualities were not kept. The axillary draining lymph nodes of breast cancer patients were the source of the lymph node samples. CDR1 MNHEY and CDR2 SVGAGI are derived from the germline V gene. Taken from cysteine to phenylalanine, the CDR3 has 14 residues. CDR3 DNA only is kept here, 42 bases in frame from base 1. Between the V and J ends, shortened by 7 bases and 3 bases respectively, the junction contains 16 bases. The data were produced on an Illumina HiSeq 2000. TCR beta chain libraries were generated through multiplex PCR amplification. The amplified TCR beta chain products were analyzed by high-throughput sequencing. In-frame beta chains were kept once TCRdb had trimmed the public reads at Q25 with fastp and called clones with MiXCR. For every CDR3 protein sequence, its rows merge into one entry that carries the most common genes and DNA. Across this sample there are over 200,000 distinct CDR3 sequences, with roughly 30% seen only once. Clones ranked in the top ten supply over 1.1% of the sample.

This sample was included in a study of breast tumors, draining lymph nodes, adjacent tissues (dated by TCRdb to between 2015 and 2016). General notes on the study: Breast cancer patients provided tumor, adjacent nontumor tissue and axillary lymph nodes, and the study compared the TCR beta repertoires across these three sources. The study was designed to assess the relationships and possible T-cell exchange between tumor, surrounding tissue and draining lymph node repertoires in human breast cancer.

On the study overall, not on this receptor specifically: The data were judged consistent with most tumor T cells deriving from the lymph node and then expanding within tumor tissue. Tumor and nontumor tissue repertoires were found to be significantly more similar in luminal-like than in basal-like breast cancer. The conclusion that tumor T cells originate in lymph nodes was presented as consistent with a hypothesis rather than as directly demonstrated. Tumor T-cell repertoires showed less diversity than lymph node repertoires and more diversity than nontumor tissue repertoires, and tumor T-cell repertoires showed preferential V and J gene usage.

This clonotype was sampled from a female donor with breast cancer. Some clones in this sample may be carry-over from other donors' samples. Sequencing was performed on axillary lymph node tissue. Rearrangement joined TRBV6-5 to TRBJ2-7; TRBD2 is a possible D gene, resting on 5 matching bases. The DNA sequence follows: TGTGCCAGCACCCGGGATCCTAGGGTCTACGAGCAGTACTTC. The translation is CASTRDPRVYEQYF.